This TCR beta chain was identified during a study of glioma-infiltrating T cells after dendritic cell vaccination. Data came from immunoSEQ multiplex PCR; TCRdb stores just in-frame clones and leaves some out. The sample lists more than 60,000 clones, 75% to 90% occurring once. The CDR3 consists of 12 residues. Germline lookup yields CDR1 SGHRS and CDR2 YFSETQ. V lost 3 bases and J 2 bases, leaving 6 bases between the germline ends. The chain carries TRBV5-1 and TRBJ2-7; a weak D match, TRBD2 (5 bases). This receptor was identified in a human donor with glioblastoma. This specimen was blood, taken before dendritic cell vaccination. DNA of the CDR3: TGCGCCAGCAGCTCCGGGGCCTACGAGCAGTACTTC. Its protein product is CASSSGAYEQYF.